This T cell receptor (beta chain) appears in the sequencing data of a study of blood T cell repertoires in COVID-19. The CDR3 sequence is 17 residues long. V lost 0 bases, J lost 3 bases, and 17 bases lay in between. Germline assignment: CDR1 SGDLS and CDR2 YYNGEE. In the authors' methods: Reference gene primer amplification yielded estimated nucleated cell counts. The table came from immunoSEQ multiplex PCR; TCRdb's copy has only in-frame clones and leaves some out. The D gene and trimming were derived from the DNA, and the V and J assignments and clone size from that table. This sample yields 180,000 or so clones, of which 85% to 90% are seen a single time; roughly 3.9% belongs to the top ten.

The sequenced material came from peripheral blood. The sequence was collected from a man aged 18 to 35 with active or convalescent COVID-19. V usage is TRBV9 and J usage is TRBJ2-3; D is ambiguous. This CDR3 is CASSVAATASGTDTQYF. The CDR3 DNA reads as TGTGCCAGCAGCGTAGCTGCGACGGCTTCGGGTACAGATACGCAGTATTTT.